The rows below give T cell receptor beta chains drawn from one sample of a study of tumor-infiltrating lymphocytes in primary liver carcinoma. Via MiXCR, TCRdb re-called the multiplex PCR reads, giving one row per CDR3 protein. The sample gives some 180,000 distinct CDR3 sequences, less than 65% of which show up once; about 70% is in the top ten. Input material: peripheral blood. These receptors all stem from a man in his forties or fifties with primary liver carcinoma and hepatitis B virus infection. CDR3s include the opening cysteine and the closing phenylalanine or tryptophan. The order of the fields is D gene, V gene, J gene, clone size, CDR3 DNA, CDR3 protein. A D gene is named only where the DNA matches it firmly. Not all rows give a size; the values are once, few, many and, for expanded clones, a class.

NA	TRBV11-2	TRBJ2-7	NA	TGTGCCAACAGCTTAGGGGGGGCTATTAAGTTCGAGCAGTACTTC	CANSLGGAIKFEQYF
NA	TRBV6-1	TRBJ1-2	many	TGTGCCAGCAGTGATTATGAAGGTGGCTACACCTTC	CASSDYEGGYTF
NA	TRBV5-1	TRBJ2-5	NA	TGCGCCTGCAGCCGTTTGGGAATGACAGATCGGGAGACCCAGTACTTC	CACSRLGMTDRETQYF
NA	TRBV11-2	TRBJ1-3	NA	TGTGCCAGTAACTTATATGAAAACACCATATATTTT	CASNLYENTIYF
NA	TRBV29-1	TRBJ2-5	NA	TGCAGCGACGGTGGGGGATTCCAAGAGGCCCAGTACTTC	CSDGGGFQEAQYF
TRBD2	TRBV11-2	TRBJ2-7	NA	TGTGCCAGCAGCTCTGGACTAGCGGGAGGATTCTACGAGCGGTACTTC	CASSSGLAGGFYERYF
NA	TRBV6-5	TRBJ2-3	NA	TGTGCCAGCAGTCGACGCGGGGCTGACACAGATACGCAGTATTTT	CASSRRGADTDTQYF
NA	TRBV6-6	TRBJ2-7	NA	TGTGCCAGCAGTAACCGACTCTCCTACGAGCAGTACTTC	CASSNRLSYEQYF
NA	TRBV11-2	TRBJ2-7	NA	TGTGCCAGTAGCCCCCTCAGGAGGGGCACGGTCATCTCCTACGAGCAGTACTTC	CASSPLRRGTVISYEQYF
NA	TRBV28	TRBJ2-1	NA	TGTGCCAGCAGTTTTTTAGAACCCACACTGGGGCAGTTCTTC	CASSFLEPTLGQFF
TRBD1	TRBV29-1	TRBJ1-1	many	TGCAGCGCCCGGACAGGGGCTGAAGCTTTCTTT	CSARTGAEAFF
NA	TRBV6-6	TRBJ1-5	NA	TGTGCCAGCAGTTTACCCATGGGCAATCAGCCCCAGCATTTT	CASSLPMGNQPQHF
TRBD1	TRBV12-3/TRBV12-4	TRBJ2-7	many	TGTGCCAGCAGTTTTGGGGACAGGGACCCCTACGAGCAGTACTTC	CASSFGDRDPYEQYF
NA	TRBV13	TRBJ2-3	NA	TGTGCCAGCAGCTCGACATGGTTAGCAGATACGCAGTATTTT	CASSSTWLADTQYF
NA	TRBV29-1	TRBJ2-7	NA	TGCAGCGTTGCAATCGACAGTTACGAGCAGTACTTC	CSVAIDSYEQYF
TRBD1	TRBV6-5	TRBJ2-7	NA	TGTGCCAGCAATTCACAGGGGAACGAGCAGCACTTC	CASNSQGNEQHF
TRBD1	TRBV6-5	TRBJ2-3	few	TGTGCCAGCACAAGAGGTACAGGGACAGCGAAGTATTTT	CASTRGTGTAKYF
NA	TRBV28	TRBJ2-7	NA	TGTGCCAGCGGCCTAACGTTCGGCGAACAGTACTTC	CASGLTFGEQYF
NA	TRBV6-5	TRBJ1-1	once	TGTGCCAGCAGTTACGAGCGTATAGTCAACACTGAAGTTTTCTTT	CASSYERIVNTEVFF
TRBD2	TRBV29-1	TRBJ2-1	few	TGCAGCGTTGAAGCTGGACTAGCGGGATACAATGAGCAGTTCTTC	CSVEAGLAGYNEQFF
NA	TRBV4-2	TRBJ1-1	NA	TGTGCCAGCAGCCAAGGTTACGACAGGGAAGCTTTCTTT	CASSQGYDREAFF
NA	TRBV14	TRBJ2-3	NA	TGTGCCAGCAGCCACCCGAGCGACACAAATACGCAGTATTTT	CASSHPSDTNTQYF
TRBD1	TRBV11-2	TRBJ2-1	NA	TGTGCCAGCGGCTTAGCAGGGGGCAATGAGCAATTCTTC	CASGLAGGNEQFF
TRBD1	TRBV28	TRBJ2-7	NA	TGTGCCAGCAGTGATGACAGGGGGCGAGTTTTGGGCTACTACGAGCAGTACTTC	CASSDDRGRVLGYYEQYF
TRBD1	TRBV11-2	TRBJ2-7	NA	TGTACCAGCAGCTATGACAGGGATGAGGGCGAGCAGTACTTC	CTSSYDRDEGEQYF
NA	TRBV6-6	TRBJ1-1	few	TGTGCCAGCAGTTACTCGGTTAACACTGAAGCTTTCTTT	CASSYSVNTEAFF
TRBD1	TRBV7-8	TRBJ1-2	NA	TGTGCCAGCAGTCCAATTCCGGGACAGGGGACCACTAACTATGGCTACACCTTC	CASSPIPGQGTTNYGYTF
NA	TRBV11-3	TRBJ2-1	NA	TGTGCCAGCAACTTAGATCCTCTTAACATTGAGCAGTTCTTC	CASNLDPLNIEQFF
NA	TRBV6-5	TRBJ2-3	NA	TGTGCCAGCATTGCGGACGGGGCTCGCACAGATACGCAGTATTTT	CASIADGARTDTQYF
NA	TRBV28	TRBJ2-5	NA	TGTGCCAGCAGCGGAGGGGCCTGGCTAACGTACCAAGAGACCCAGTACTTC	CASSGGAWLTYQETQYF
TRBD2	TRBV11-2	TRBJ2-7	NA	TGTGCCAGCAGGGATACTAGCGTGAGGTACGAGCAGCACTTC	CASRDTSVRYEQHF
NA	TRBV11-2	TRBJ2-5	NA	TGTGCCAGCGCCGGACAACCCCAAGAGACCCAGTACTTC	CASAGQPQETQYF
NA	TRBV6-1	TRBJ2-5	few	TGTGCCAGCAGTGACGGGCGACAGCATGAGACCCAGTACTTC	CASSDGRQHETQYF
NA	TRBV11-2	TRBJ2-7	NA	TGTGCCAGCAGCTTACAATGGGACGAGCAGTACTTC	CASSLQWDEQYF
TRBD1	TRBV11-2	TRBJ2-5	once	TGTGCCAGCAGCTCGTTACCGGGACAGGGAAAGTGGGAGACCCAGTACTTC	CASSSLPGQGKWETQYF
NA	TRBV4-1	TRBJ2-7	few	TGCGCCAGCAGCCCTAGTATAGGCGGGGCGGACTCGGGGCAGTACTTC	CASSPSIGGADSGQYF
NA	TRBV5-1	TRBJ1-1	NA	TGCGCCAGCAGCAAGGACGGGAACACTGAAGCTTTCTTT	CASSKDGNTEAFF
NA	TRBV2	TRBJ2-3	few	TGTGCCAGCAGTGGCGGGGGCGCTGAGCAGTATTTT	CASSGGGAEQYF
TRBD2	TRBV12-3/TRBV12-4	TRBJ2-7	few	TGTGCCAGCAGCCTAGCGGAGAGATACGAGCAGTACTTC	CASSLAERYEQYF
TRBD1	TRBV6-1	TRBJ2-7	NA	TGTGCCAGCAGTGAAGAGGACAGGGAGATGGACGAGCAGTACTTC	CASSEEDREMDEQYF
NA	TRBV11-2	TRBJ2-1	NA	TGTACCAGCAGCAATCAGGGGATTGAGCAGTCCTTC	CTSSNQGIEQSF
NA	TRBV10-3	TRBJ2-7	few	TGTGCCATCAGCCGGGACGGGATTACCTACGAGCAGTACTTC	CAISRDGITYEQYF
NA	TRBV6-1	TRBJ2-7	NA	TGTGCCAGCAGTCCCCGGATAGGGGACTACGAGCAGTACTTC	CASSPRIGDYEQYF
NA	TRBV6-1	TRBJ2-7	NA	TGTGCCAGCAGTGAAAGGGGCACCAGCTCCTACGAGCAGTACTTC	CASSERGTSSYEQYF
NA	TRBV19	TRBJ2-1	NA	TGTGCCAGTAGTATGGGCAGCTTAAATGAGCAGTTCTTC	CASSMGSLNEQFF
NA	TRBV14	TRBJ1-1	few	TGTGCCAGCAGCCCCACCCGTCTTGACAATGAAGCTTTCTTT	CASSPTRLDNEAFF
NA	TRBV5-1	TRBJ2-3	NA	TGCGCCAGCAGCTTGGTCGGCGGTTTTAGCACAGATACGCAGTATTTT	CASSLVGGFSTDTQYF
NA	TRBV29-1	TRBJ1-2	NA	TGCAGCGTTGTGGCTAACTATGGCTACACCTTC	CSVVANYGYTF
NA	TRBV12-3/TRBV12-4	TRBJ1-1	NA	TGTGCCAGCAGTCGTTTAGCGGGACACATTGAAGCTTTCTTT	CASSRLAGHIEAFF
TRBD1	TRBV12-3/TRBV12-4	TRBJ2-1	NA	TGTGCCAGCAGTCCCGGGACAGGGATCGGTGAGCAGTTCTTC	CASSPGTGIGEQFF
NA	TRBV10-3	TRBJ1-5	once	TGTGCCATCAGTGAGTCAACGGTTAGCAATCAGCCCCAGCATTTT	CAISESTVSNQPQHF
NA	TRBV30	TRBJ2-4	NA	TGTGCCTCGGACGGTCTTGGGTCCTTCGAAAACATTCAGTACTTC	CASDGLGSFENIQYF
NA	TRBV5-5	TRBJ1-2	NA	TGTGGCAGCAGCCCTGCGTATCGGACAACGGGCTACACCTTC	CGSSPAYRTTGYTF
TRBD1	TRBV4-2	TRBJ2-7	few	TGTGCCAGCAGCCAACAGGGGGCTGACTACGAGCAGTACTTC	CASSQQGADYEQYF